This TCR beta chain was recovered during a study of cytomegalovirus exposure and HLA in healthy donors. Points from the study as a whole: At a 0.05 false discovery rate, a later analysis found roughly 17,000 TCR beta sequences to be associated with HLA alleles. What a later analysis reportedly showed was that an Asian-associated ancestry cluster had fewer N-insertions than the roughly 670-donor mean.

This clone was recorded only once. Antigen specificity is unknown. The PCR contained 60 Vbeta and 13 Jbeta primers. Per the authors' pipeline: Around 10 million of the 75 million to 95 million unique TCR beta chains counted in a later analysis were shared. Some clones are missing from TCRdb's copy, which holds only in-frame ones; the method was immunoSEQ multiplex PCR. V, J and clone size were drawn from that table, and D and trimming were deduced from the DNA. Among about 240,000 clones listed, approximately 82% were seen once. In germline, CDR1 is PRHDT, CDR2 FYEKMQ (reference sequence). The V segment lost 5 bases and the J segment 5 bases; nucleotides outside the gene matches: 10. The CDR3 runs to 15 residues.

The sequence was collected from an older woman in good health and CMV-seropositive. The V call is TRBV13, the J call TRBJ2-7; 9 bases are shared with TRBD1. The material sequenced was PBMCs. DNA for the CDR3: TGTGCCAGCAGCCCCCCCATGAGACAGGGGGACGAGCAGTACTTC. This codes for CASSPPMRQGDEQYF.